The rows below give T cell receptor beta chains drawn from one sample of a study of blood T cell repertoires in COVID-19. Using immunoSEQ multiplex PCR, the repertoire was profiled, and TCRdb retains in-frame clones only, with some absent. The table includes about 53,000 clones, approximately 84% detected once. Specimen: peripheral blood. Receptors originate from a human donor in a cohort sampled during active COVID-19. Each CDR3 is given with its conserved first and last residue. A D gene is named only where the DNA matches it firmly. Only some rows state a clone size, as once, few, many or a class for expanded clones.

V gene	CDR3 length	clone size	D gene	J gene	CDR3 protein	CDR3 DNA
TRBV19	14	few	.	TRBJ1-5	CASSGGLSNQPQHF	TGTGCCAGTTCTGGGGGGTTGAGCAATCAGCCCCAGCATTTT
TRBV6-5	14	.	.	TRBJ2-1	CASSYRGPDRGQFF	TGTGCCAGCAGTTACCGGGGTCCTGACCGTGGGCAGTTCTTC
TRBV7-3	15	.	TRBD1	TRBJ2-2	CASSPGTGGTGELFF	TGTGCCAGCAGCCCCGGGACAGGGGGTACCGGGGAGCTGTTTTTT
TRBV3-1/TRBV3-2	18	.	TRBD2	TRBJ2-5	CASSGRLAGRLLQETQYF	TGTGCCAGCAGCGGTAGACTAGCGGGGAGATTATTACAAGAGACCCAGTACTTC
TRBV13	15	.	TRBD1	TRBJ2-5	CASSTGQGLGETQYF	TGTGCCAGCAGCACGGGACAGGGATTGGGGGAGACCCAGTACTTC
TRBV5-6	15	few	TRBD2	TRBJ2-1	CASSLGGGSYNEQFF	TGTGCCAGCAGCTTGGGCGGGGGCTCCTACAATGAGCAGTTCTTC
TRBV5-1	14	.	TRBD1	TRBJ1-2	CASSLGTGGDGYTF	TGCGCCAGCAGCTTGGGCACAGGGGGAGATGGCTACACCTTC
TRBV7-9	15	.	.	TRBJ2-1	CASSLVIIEYNEQFF	TGTGCCAGCAGCTTAGTAATTATAGAGTACAATGAGCAGTTCTTC
TRBV5-4	13	.	TRBD1	TRBJ1-2	CASFRTGQFGYTF	TGTGCCAGCTTCCGGACAGGCCAGTTCGGCTACACCTTC
TRBV3-1/TRBV3-2	14	.	TRBD1	TRBJ2-1	CASSQRTGVSEQFF	TGTGCCAGCAGCCAACGGACAGGCGTCAGTGAGCAGTTCTTC
TRBV4-3	15	.	.	TRBJ1-3	CASSHDPERGNTIYF	TGCGCCAGCAGCCATGACCCCGAGAGGGGAAACACCATATATTTT
TRBV7-2	12	.	.	TRBJ1-2	CASSLSYYGYTF	TGTGCCAGCAGCCTCTCCTACTACGGCTACACCTTC
TRBV7-8	14	.	TRBD2	TRBJ2-1	CASLRGTKWGEQFF	TGTGCCAGCCTTCGCGGGACTAAGTGGGGTGAGCAGTTCTTC
TRBV7-2	16	.	TRBD2	TRBJ2-1	CASSPVAGGRVNEQFF	TGTGCCAGCAGCCCCGTAGCGGGGGGCCGGGTAAATGAGCAGTTCTTC
TRBV5-1	15	.	TRBD1	TRBJ1-1	CASSFTGGGKTEAFF	TGCGCCAGCAGCTTTACAGGGGGTGGGAAGACTGAAGCTTTCTTT
TRBV7-8	13	once	.	TRBJ2-1	CASSLWVGLEQFF	TGTGCCAGCAGCTTATGGGTAGGACTTGAGCAGTTCTTC
TRBV5-4	12	.	.	TRBJ1-2	CASTQTSYGYTF	TGTGCCAGCACCCAAACAAGCTATGGCTACACCTTC
TRBV3-1/TRBV3-2	19	.	TRBD1	TRBJ1-2	CASSRLTGQSEAERFGYTF	TGTGCCAGCAGCCGCTTGACAGGGCAGAGTGAAGCGGAGAGGTTTGGCTACACCTTC
TRBV5-4	16	.	TRBD2	TRBJ2-7	CASSLDLAGGSYEQYF	TGTGCCAGCAGCTTGGATTTAGCGGGGGGATCCTACGAGCAGTACTTC
TRBV7-2	13	.	.	TRBJ1-2	CASSSQGYNGYTF	TGTGCCAGCAGTTCCCAGGGATATAATGGCTACACCTTC
TRBV9	18	.	TRBD2	TRBJ2-5	CASSVGRSVGGDQETQYF	TGTGCCAGCAGCGTAGGAAGGTCGGTCGGGGGGGACCAAGAGACCCAGTACTTC
TRBV6-5	14	.	TRBD1	TRBJ2-7	CASSHGTEAYEQYF	TGTGCCAGCAGCCATGGGACAGAGGCCTACGAGCAGTACTTC
TRBV29-1	16	.	TRBD1	TRBJ1-4	CSVARGRGTANEKLFF	TGCAGCGTTGCTCGGGGCAGGGGGACGGCTAATGAAAAACTGTTTTTT
TRBV5-1	15	.	.	TRBJ2-5	CASSLSPGDQETQYF	TGCGCCAGCAGCTTGTCACCAGGGGACCAAGAGACCCAGTACTTC
TRBV7-9	15	.	TRBD1	TRBJ2-1	CASTRGTGEGGEQFF	TGTGCCAGCACCCGGGGGACAGGGGAAGGTGGTGAGCAGTTCTTC
TRBV7-9	16	.	.	TRBJ2-7	CASSLGAGAARQPQYF	TGTGCCAGCAGCTTAGGCGCCGGAGCAGCCCGGCAGCCGCAGTACTTC
TRBV5-6	14	.	.	TRBJ1-2	CASSLRGTTNGYTF	TGTGCCAGCAGCTTGAGGGGGACGACGAATGGCTACACCTTC
TRBV3-1/TRBV3-2	14	.	TRBD1	TRBJ1-2	CASRRDRGNYGYTF	TGTGCCAGCAGAAGGGACAGGGGTAACTATGGCTACACCTTC
TRBV9	13	.	.	TRBJ2-3	CASSDALPNTQYF	TGTGCCAGCAGCGACGCGCTCCCGAATACGCAGTATTTT
TRBV4-1	17	few	TRBD2	TRBJ2-5	CASSQPLPGLAEETQYF	TGCGCCAGCAGCCAACCCTTGCCGGGACTAGCCGAAGAGACCCAGTACTTC
TRBV7-2	13	.	TRBD1	TRBJ2-1	CASNHDRDGEQFF	TGTGCCAGCAATCACGACAGGGACGGTGAGCAGTTCTTC
TRBV7-3	14	.	TRBD2	TRBJ2-3	CASSLAGGTDTQYF	TGTGCCAGCAGCTTAGCGGGGGGCACAGATACGCAGTATTTT
TRBV9	13	.	.	TRBJ1-2	CASSPGQRYGYTF	TGTGCCAGCAGCCCCGGACAGCGTTATGGCTACACCTTC
TRBV5-4	13	.	.	TRBJ2-2	CASSGGITGELFF	TGTGCCAGCAGCGGGGGGATCACCGGGGAGCTGTTTTTT
TRBV5-5	14	.	TRBD1	TRBJ1-2	CASSFGGGAGGYTF	TGTGCCAGCAGCTTTGGAGGGGGCGCAGGGGGCTACACCTTC
TRBV4-3	16	few	TRBD2	TRBJ2-3	CASSQEASGGANTQYF	TGCGCCAGCAGCCAAGAGGCCAGCGGGGGGGCAAATACGCAGTATTTT
TRBV4-3	18	.	TRBD2	TRBJ2-1	CASSQDVFGGGILNEQFF	TGCGCCAGCAGCCAAGACGTATTTGGGGGGGGGATTCTAAATGAGCAGTTCTTC
TRBV6-5	14	.	.	TRBJ2-3	CASRSRGTADTQYF	TGTGCCAGCAGGAGCAGGGGCACAGCAGATACGCAGTATTTT
TRBV19	12	.	.	TRBJ1-1	CASSPTAEKAFF	TGTGCCAGTAGTCCTACAGCAGAGAAAGCTTTCTTT
TRBV27	15	.	TRBD1	TRBJ1-5	CASSQGQGGFQPQHF	TGTGCCAGCAGTCAGGGACAGGGGGGATTTCAGCCCCAGCATTTT
TRBV20-1	15	.	.	TRBJ2-2	CSASKAGMDTGELFF	TGCAGTGCTAGTAAGGCGGGAATGGACACCGGGGAGCTGTTTTTT
TRBV19	19	.	TRBD2	TRBJ2-5	CASSIKRGAGIVKQETQYF	TGTGCCAGTAGTATAAAGCGGGGGGCCGGGATAGTAAAACAAGAGACCCAGTACTTC
TRBV7-2	18	.	TRBD2	TRBJ2-2	CASSLLAGGLTNTGELFF	TGTGCCAGCAGCCTACTAGCGGGGGGGCTCACGAACACCGGGGAGCTGTTTTTT
TRBV7-9	14	once	.	TRBJ2-7	CASSLGRSSYEQYF	TGTGCCAGCAGCTTAGGTCGGTCCTCCTACGAGCAGTACTTC
TRBV5-1	15	.	TRBD1	TRBJ2-2	CASSGQGAGTGELFF	TGCGCCAGCAGTGGACAGGGGGCCGGCACCGGGGAGCTGTTTTTT
TRBV7-3	16	.	TRBD1	TRBJ2-1	CASSLRGQGAYNEQFF	TGTGCCAGCAGCTTACGCGGACAGGGGGCTTACAATGAGCAGTTCTTC
TRBV6-5	13	.	.	TRBJ2-7	CASSAELSYEQYF	TGTGCCAGCTCTGCTGAACTGAGCTACGAGCAGTACTTC
TRBV5-1	15	.	TRBD2	TRBJ2-7	CASRGSAGAAYEQYF	TGCGCCAGCAGGGGGTCAGCGGGAGCCGCCTACGAGCAGTACTTC
TRBV9	16	once	.	TRBJ2-1	CASSVGQGRDNNEQFF	TGTGCCAGCAGCGTAGGACAGGGGAGGGATAACAATGAGCAGTTCTTC
TRBV29-1	12	.	.	TRBJ1-2	CSVTDTNYGYTF	TGCAGCGTTACCGACACTAACTATGGCTACACCTTC
TRBV9	15	.	TRBD2	TRBJ2-3	CASSVEGLAPDTQYF	TGTGCCAGCAGCGTAGAGGGACTAGCTCCAGATACGCAGTATTTT
TRBV5-5	15	.	TRBD1	TRBJ1-2	CASSFTGQGSYGYTF	TGTGCCAGCAGCTTCACGGGACAGGGAAGCTATGGCTACACCTTC
TRBV3-1/TRBV3-2	15	few	TRBD2	TRBJ2-1	CASSPSGRLFNEQFF	TGTGCCAGCAGCCCTAGCGGGAGGCTTTTCAATGAGCAGTTCTTC